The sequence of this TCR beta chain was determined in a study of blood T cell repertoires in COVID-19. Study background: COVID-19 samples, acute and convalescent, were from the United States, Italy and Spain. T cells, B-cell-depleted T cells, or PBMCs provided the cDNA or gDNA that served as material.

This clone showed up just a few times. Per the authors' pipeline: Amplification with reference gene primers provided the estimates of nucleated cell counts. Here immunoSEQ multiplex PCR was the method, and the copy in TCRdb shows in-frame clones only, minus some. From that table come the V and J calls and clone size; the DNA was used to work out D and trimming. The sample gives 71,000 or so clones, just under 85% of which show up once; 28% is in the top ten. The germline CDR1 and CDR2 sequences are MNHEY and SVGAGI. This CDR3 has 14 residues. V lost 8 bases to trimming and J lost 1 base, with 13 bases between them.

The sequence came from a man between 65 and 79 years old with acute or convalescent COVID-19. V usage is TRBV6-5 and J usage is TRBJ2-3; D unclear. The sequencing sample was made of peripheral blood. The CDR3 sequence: CASPSSSRTDTQYF. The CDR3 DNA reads TGTGCCAGCCCCTCTAGTTCTCGCACAGATACGCAGTATTTT.